The 6 T cell receptor beta chains in this list originate from one sample, sequenced in a study of T cell responses to AZD1222 COVID-19 vaccine. Sequencing was performed with immunoSEQ multiplex PCR; in TCRdb, only in-frame clones are kept and a portion is missing. The profile shows some 150,000 clones, about 93% of them singletons. Sequences were derived from peripheral blood, sampled on day 0 of AZD1222 vaccination. These TCRs come from an adult in good health.

The chain is built from TRBV12-3 or TRBV12-4 and TRBJ2-7, with D unclear. The germline V and J ends were trimmed by 4 bases and 7 bases, with 8 bases remaining between them. This CDR3 is built from 11 residues. The CDR3 nucleotides are TGTGCCAGCAGTTCTGCTTTTGAGCAGTACTTC. This sequence encodes CASSSAFEQYF.

The J gene is TRBJ1-2, the V gene TRBV7-2; D unclear. V gave up 4 bases and J gave up 2 bases, with 14 bases separating them. This CDR3 has 15 amino acids. CDR1 and CDR2 from the germline V gene are SGHTA and FQGNSA. This chain's CDR3 is CASSSTLAANYGYTF. Written as DNA, the CDR3 is TGTGCCAGCAGCTCCACCTTAGCGGCCAACTATGGCTACACCTTC.

The chain combines TRBV19 with TRBJ1-3; the match to TRBD1 covers 11 bases. Germline V gene data show CDR1 as LNHDA and CDR2 as SQIVND (reference sequence). The CDR3 runs 15 residues. CDR3 amino acids: CATRDRGSSGNTIYF. The CDR3 bases are TGTGCGACCCGGGACAGGGGGTCATCTGGAAACACCATATATTTT.

The rearrangement uses TRBV15 and TRBJ1-2, with D tentatively TRBD1 (6 bases). CDR3 length: 16 amino acids. Germline CDR1 is LNHNV and CDR2 is YYDKDF (reference sequence). V was clipped by 0 bases and J by 4 bases, with 15 bases between them. CDR3 nucleotides: TGTGCCACCAGCAGAGATCTGGTAACAGGGAGCTATGGCTACACCTTC. It encodes CATSRDLVTGSYGYTF.

The chain links TRBV5-5 to TRBJ2-7, with D unresolved. Trimming cost V 2 bases and J 2 bases, with 8 bases left between them. In germline, CDR1 is SGHKS, CDR2 YYEKEE (reference sequence). This CDR3 contains 13 residues. CDR3 residues: CASSFGNTYEQYF. The CDR3 nucleotides are TGTGCCAGCAGCTTCGGCAATACCTACGAGCAGTACTTC.

The rearrangement links TRBV6-1 to TRBJ2-2; D remains unclear. Trimming removed 0 bases from V and 6 bases from J, with 11 bases in between. Germline V gene lookup returns CDR1 MNHNS and CDR2 SASEGT. The CDR3 runs 15 residues. CDR3: CASSEALLGSGELFF. In DNA form, the CDR3 reads TGTGCCAGCAGTGAAGCGCTTTTGGGATCCGGGGAGCTGTTTTTT.